The 16 T cell receptor beta chains reported below all come from one sample, sequenced in a study of T cells in Graves' hyperthyroidism and ophthalmopathy. There were TCR beta CDR3 regions amplified from RNA transcripts. HTBI primers drove first-round RT-PCR of the TCR CDR3. TCRdb reprocessed the multiplex PCR reads via MiXCR and lists one record per CDR3 protein. In the table there are about 640,000 distinct CDR3 sequences, 20% of which are singletons. The sample comprised blood. The origin of the receptors is a man aged 30 to 45 with Graves' ophthalmopathy.

The rearrangement joins TRBV3-1 to TRBJ2-7, with unresolved D. Looked up from germline, CDR1 is LGHDT and CDR2 is YNNKEL (reference sequence). With 0 bases removed from V and 7 bases from J, the gap between germline ends came to 16 bases. The CDR3 is 15 amino acids. CDR3 in DNA: TGTGCCAGCAGCCAAGATTCGATCCCGACCGCAGAGCAGTACTTC. The encoded protein is CASSQDSIPTAEQYF.

Points on this clonotype: The final CDR3 position lacks the conserved phenylalanine or tryptophan, pointing to a likely read error. The chain has TRBV18 and TRBJ2-5; D possibly corresponds to TRBD2 (5 bases). CDR3 length: 16 residues. CDR1 is KGHSH, CDR2 LQKENI, per germline. V was pared by 3 bases and J by 3 bases, with 17 bases between. CDR3 sequence: CASSPRGFQREETQYL. The CDR3 DNA is TGTGCCAGCTCACCTCGAGGCTTCCAGAGGGAAGAGACCCAGTACCTC.

This clonotype was counted a few times. The genes are TRBV6-5 and TRBJ2-2; 8 bases map to TRBD1. The germline gives CDR1 MNHEY, CDR2 SVGAGI. Trimming cost V 2 bases and J 6 bases; bases outside gene matches: 2. This CDR3 spans 14 amino acids. The CDR3 DNA reads as TGTGCCAGCAGTTACCAGACAGGGGCCGGGGAGCTGTTTTTT. Its protein is CASSYQTGAGELFF.

This clonotype appeared many times. This sequence joins TRBV28 and TRBJ2-7, with 14 bases identical to TRBD2. Trimming at V came to 5 bases and at J to 6 bases, leaving 12 bases not matched to a gene. From germline, CDR1 is MDHEN and CDR2 SYDVKM. The CDR3 is made up of 17 amino acids. CDR3 DNA: TGTGCCAGCAGTCCCCCGGGACTAGCGGGAGTAAACTCCGAGCAGTACTTC. As protein: CASSPPGLAGVNSEQYF.

This clonotype has a handful of counts. The chain recombines TRBV5-4 with TRBJ2-2; 11 bases are a match to TRBD2. The junction had 6 bases not matched to a gene; V was cut back by 4 bases and J by 1 base. CDR1 is SGHNT, CDR2 YYREEE, per germline (reference sequence). CDR3 length equals 17 residues. CDR3 loop: CASSGRLAGLNTGELFF. The CDR3 DNA sequence: TGTGCCAGCAGCGGGAGACTAGCGGGGCTGAACACCGGGGAGCTGTTTTTT.

The table lists this clonotype with many counts. The chain links TRBV12-3 or TRBV12-4 to TRBJ1-2, with D perhaps TRBD1 (5 bases). This CDR3 contains 17 residues. Trimming shortened V by 4 bases and J by 1 base, and 19 bases separated the two germline ends. CDR3 sequence reads: CASSSTRDAEFNYGYTF. The DNA of the CDR3 is TGTGCCAGCAGTTCCACTCGGGACGCCGAATTTAACTATGGCTACACCTTC.

This clonotype showed up many times. The chain uses TRBV7-8 and TRBJ2-5; possibly TRBD1 for D (5 bases). Trimming took off 5 bases at V and 2 bases at J, with 12 bases between the two ends. Per germline, CDR1 SGHVS and CDR2 FQNEAQ. CDR3 length equals 14 residues. The CDR3: CASSTERQQETQYF. The DNA of the CDR3 is TGTGCCAGCAGCACCGAGCGACAGCAAGAGACCCAGTACTTC.

The chain links TRBV30 to TRBJ1-5; D is unclear. CDR1 and CDR2 from the germline V gene are GTSNPN and SVGIG (reference sequence). Trimming stripped 0 bases from V and 5 bases from J, with 8 bases between. CDR3 size: 13 residues. As DNA, the CDR3 is TGTGCCTGGAGTGTACGGTCTTATCAGCCCCAGCATTTT. Its translation is CAWSVRSYQPQHF.

The gene calls are TRBV24-1 and TRBJ2-5, with 9 positions matching TRBD2. CDR3 length: 15 amino acids. Germline V gene sequence: CDR1 KGHDR, CDR2 SFDVKD. The ends lost 6 bases at V and 2 bases at J; junction bases unmatched: 6. The DNA of the CDR3 is TGTGCCACCAGTTCCCTAGCGGGGTCACAAGAGACCCAGTACTTC. Protein: CATSSLAGSQETQYF.

The chain uses TRBV30 and TRBJ1-5; no firm D call. This CDR3 spans 14 amino acids. Germline V CDR1 and CDR2: GTSNPN, SVGIG (reference sequence). The V and J ends lost 2 bases and 2 bases respectively, with 10 bases between them. CDR3 coding DNA: TGTGCCTGGAGTCGTGGCAGTGGCAATCAGCCCCAGCATTTT. This codes for CAWSRGSGNQPQHF.

This chain joins TRBV19 and TRBJ1-5; TRBD1 matches 8 bases. Germline trimming cut 5 bases from V and 4 bases from J; bases unmatched to any gene: 7. CDR3 length: 15 residues. Germline V lookup: CDR1 LNHDA, CDR2 SQIVND (reference sequence). In nucleotides, the CDR3 is TGTGCCAGTAGTCGTCAGGGGGCACCGAATCAGCCCCAGCATTTT. Its translation: CASSRQGAPNQPQHF.

In its sample, this clonotype was seen a few times. The genes are TRBV4-1 and TRBJ2-3, with 7 bases matching TRBD2. The V gene's germline CDR1 is MGHRA and CDR2 YSYEKL. CDR3 length: 18 amino acids. After removal of 1 base from V and 5 bases from J, the junction contained 15 bases not matched to a gene. This chain's CDR3 is CASSQAPRAGITGDTQYF. CDR3 sequence (DNA): TGCGCCAGCAGCCAAGCACCTCGAGCGGGAATCACCGGAGATACGCAGTATTTT.

This chain uses TRBV5-1 with TRBJ1-2; possibly TRBD1 for D (5 bases). CDR1 and CDR2 (germline): SGHRS, YFSETQ. CDR3 length equals 13 residues. V lost 2 bases and J lost 5, with 10 bases in between. As DNA, the CDR3 is TGCGCCAGCAGCTTTGACAGCCTTTATGGCTACACCTTC. This sequence encodes CASSFDSLYGYTF.

The chain is built from TRBV29-1 and TRBJ2-7, with 9 bases identical to TRBD1. The germline CDR1 and CDR2 sequences are SQVTM and ANQGSEA. The CDR3 length is 13 residues. The J segment lost 6 bases and the V segment lost 7 bases, leaving 10 bases of the junction unmatched. CDR3 nucleotides: TGCAGCGCGGATCTCGGGACAGGGTTCGAGCAGTACTTC. It is translated as CSADLGTGFEQYF.

There are many counts of this clonotype. The chain joins TRBV6-1 to TRBJ2-3; D is unresolved. This CDR3 has 15 amino acids. Germline V lookup: CDR1 MNHNS, CDR2 SASEGT. Trimming pared 2 bases from V and 2 bases from J, leaving 11 bases between. The CDR3 loop reads CASSERPFSTDTQYF. CDR3 sequence (DNA): TGTGCCAGCAGTGAAAGACCCTTTTCCACAGATACGCAGTATTTT.

The V gene is TRBV12-3 or TRBV12-4, the J gene TRBJ1-3; no clear D. V was trimmed by 4 bases and J by 4 bases, leaving 11 bases between them. The CDR3 totals 14 residues. In DNA form, the CDR3 reads TGTGCCAGCAGTTACAGCGACATGGGAAACACCATATATTTT. It encodes CASSYSDMGNTIYF.